These T cell receptor beta chains were read from a single sample in a study of blood T cell repertoires in COVID-19. Clones were sequenced by immunoSEQ multiplex PCR, and TCRdb holds only the in-frame ones, with some missing. Seen here are 150,000 to 200,000 clones, 82% observed once, and the top ten hold approximately 6.8%. The sample taken for sequencing was peripheral blood. These receptors were obtained from a woman aged 40 to 50 with COVID-19, enrolled during active disease. CDR3s include the opening cysteine and the closing phenylalanine or tryptophan. A D gene is named only where the DNA matches it firmly. Size is omitted from some rows. Given values are once, few, many or a class for expanded clones.

>TRBV11-2|TRBJ1-4|-|-
TGTGCCAGCAGCTTAGTTGCAGGTTCTAATGAAAAACTGTTTTTT
CASSLVAGSNEKLFF
>TRBV5-4|TRBJ2-5|-|-
TGTGCCAGCAGTGAGACCGGGGGACAAGAGACCCAGTACTTC
CASSETGGQETQYF
>TRBV6-6|TRBJ1-2|-|-
TGTGCCAGCAAGAGAGGAGAGGGCTATGGCTACACCTTC
CASKRGEGYGYTF
>TRBV27|TRBJ2-2|-|-
TGTGCCAGCAGTCTGGACTCAACGGGGGAGCTGTTTTTT
CASSLDSTGELFF
>TRBV7-9|TRBJ1-3|-|-
TGTGCCAGCAGCTTAGATGCGGGTTACACCATATATTTT
CASSLDAGYTIYF
>TRBV28|TRBJ2-5|-|TRBD2
TGTGCCAGCAGTTTATTGAGGACTAGCGGGAGTGAGACCCAGTACTTC
CASSLLRTSGSETQYF
>TRBV19|TRBJ2-3|few|-
TGTGCCAGTAGTGCCAGGGCCACAGATACGCAGTATTTT
CASSARATDTQYF
>TRBV11-2|TRBJ2-1|-|-
TGTGCCAGCAGCCTTTCCAATGAGCAGTTCTTC
CASSLSNEQFF
>TRBV25-1|TRBJ1-1|-|TRBD1
TGTGCCAGCCGCCCGGGACAGGGGACCAGGAACACTGAAGCTTTCTTT
CASRPGQGTRNTEAFF
>TRBV27|TRBJ1-5|-|-
TGTGCCAGCAGTTCACCGACAGACAATCAGCCCCAGCATTTT
CASSSPTDNQPQHF
>TRBV10-3|TRBJ2-5|-|TRBD2
TGTGCCACCCAACTAGCGGGGGACCTTCTCCAAGAGACCCAGTACTTC
CATQLAGDLLQETQYF
>TRBV5-6|TRBJ1-2|-|-
TGTGCCAGCCAACCCTTTGCCGGCAGGGGATATGGCTACACCTTC
CASQPFAGRGYGYTF
>TRBV27|TRBJ2-1|-|-
TGTGCCAGCAGTTTTTCCGACAGGCAAGTGTACAATGAGCAGTTCTTC
CASSFSDRQVYNEQFF
>TRBV9|TRBJ2-3|-|TRBD2
TGTGCCAGCAGCTCCCGGGGGGGGGATACGCAGTATTTT
CASSSRGGDTQYF
>TRBV5-1|TRBJ2-3|once|-
TGCGCCAGCAGCTTGGGTGGGGCTAGCACAGATACGCAGTATTTT
CASSLGGASTDTQYF
>TRBV12-3/TRBV12-4|TRBJ1-3|-|-
TGTGCCAGCAGACTCATAGCTGGAAACACCATATATTTT
CASRLIAGNTIYF
>TRBV21-1|TRBJ1-4|-|-
TGTGCCAGCAGCAGGGTAGGAGGGGTTGAGGAAAAACTGTTTTTT
CASSRVGGVEEKLFF
>TRBV7-9|TRBJ2-1|-|-
TGTGCCAGCAGCTTACAAGGAAGTCACATACGGGATGAGCAGTTCTTC
CASSLQGSHIRDEQFF
>TRBV6-5|TRBJ1-3|-|TRBD1
TGTGCCAGCAGTACCTCTACAGGGGGTGGAAACACCATATATTTT
CASSTSTGGGNTIYF
>TRBV3-1/TRBV3-2|TRBJ1-2|-|TRBD1
TGTGCCAGCAGCCAAGAGCCGGACAGGGGCTATGGCTACACCTTC
CASSQEPDRGYGYTF
>TRBV6-5|TRBJ2-2|-|-
TGTGCCAGCAGTTGCACAGGTAGGGGCACCGGGGAGCTGTTTTTT
CASSCTGRGTGELFF
>TRBV5-4|TRBJ2-3|-|-
TGTGCCAGCAGCAAGTCGGGTGCGTGGTATTTT
CASSKSGAWYF
>TRBV7-2|TRBJ2-2|-|TRBD2
TGTGCCAGCAGCTGGGTAGCGGGTACAGGCACCGGGGAGCTGTTTTTT
CASSWVAGTGTGELFF
>TRBV6-5|TRBJ1-5|-|-
TGTGCCAGCACCGCTAACAGGGTTCGGGAGGAGCCCCAGCATTTT
CASTANRVREEPQHF
>TRBV9|TRBJ2-1|-|TRBD1
TGTGCCAGCAGCGACGGGACAGGGGAAGACGATGAGCAGTTCTTC
CASSDGTGEDDEQFF
>TRBV7-9|TRBJ2-1|-|TRBD2
TGTGCCAGCAGCTTAGGAACGGGGGGTAGGTTCTTC
CASSLGTGGRFF
>TRBV5-4|TRBJ2-3|-|TRBD2
TGTGCCAGCAGCAGAGCGGGGGGAGATACGCAGTATTTT
CASSRAGGDTQYF
>TRBV9|TRBJ2-1|-|-
TGTGCCAGCAGCCCCGCCCCGGGAGCCTACAATGAGCAGTTCTTC
CASSPAPGAYNEQFF
>TRBV7-2|TRBJ1-2|-|-
TGTGCCAGCAGCGCAGGAGGTAACTATGGCTACACCTTC
CASSAGGNYGYTF
>TRBV3-1/TRBV3-2|TRBJ2-7|-|-
TGTGCCAGCAGCCAGGGACTGTACTACGAGCAGTACTTC
CASSQGLYYEQYF
>TRBV5-4|TRBJ1-1|-|TRBD1
TGTGCCAGCAGCTTGGACAGGGGTGTCACTGAAGCTTTCTTT
CASSLDRGVTEAFF
>TRBV6-5|TRBJ2-3|-|-
TGTGCCAGCAGTTATAGGGAGATCACAGATACGCAGTATTTT
CASSYREITDTQYF
>TRBV28|TRBJ2-1|-|TRBD2
TGTGCCAGCAGCTCTAGCGGGATTTCCTACAATGAGCAGTTCTTC
CASSSSGISYNEQFF
>TRBV7-3|TRBJ2-1|few|TRBD2
TGTGCCAGCAGCCAAGCCCCTACTAGCGGGTACAATGAGCAGTTCTTC
CASSQAPTSGYNEQFF
>TRBV18|TRBJ1-1|once|TRBD1
TGTGCCAGCTCACCATCGGTAGCAGGGGGCATTACTGAAGCTTTCTTT
CASSPSVAGGITEAFF
>TRBV3-1/TRBV3-2|TRBJ1-3|-|TRBD1
TGTGCCAGCAGATCATTATCGGGGTCGACAGGGGATAATAGAAACACCATATATTTT
CASRSLSGSTGDNRNTIYF
>TRBV18|TRBJ2-7|-|TRBD2
TGTGCCAGCTCGAGACTCGGGACTACCGCTCTCGAGCAGTACTTC
CASSRLGTTALEQYF
>TRBV19|TRBJ1-4|-|TRBD1
TGTGCCAGCCGACAGGGGAATGAAAAACTGTTTTTT
CASRQGNEKLFF
>TRBV19|TRBJ1-1|-|-
TGTGCCAGTAGCGGGGTGTGGGGTTCTATTATGAACACTGAAGCTTTCTTT
CASSGVWGSIMNTEAFF
>TRBV5-6|TRBJ2-2|once|-
TGTGCCAGCATCCCAATGGGGGGATCGAACACCGGGGAGCTGTTTTTT
CASIPMGGSNTGELFF
>TRBV2|TRBJ2-3|-|-
TGTGCCAGCAGTGAGAGGGATAGGCAGTATTTT
CASSERDRQYF
>TRBV29-1|TRBJ2-4|-|TRBD1
TGCAGCGTTAGGGGGACAGGGACTACTCAGTACTTC
CSVRGTGTTQYF
>TRBV19|TRBJ1-5|few|-
TGTGCCAGTAGTATGGGGGGGGCTCAGCCCCAGCATTTT
CASSMGGAQPQHF
>TRBV28|TRBJ1-4|-|-
TGTGCCAGCAGCCATCAGGAGGGCGGAGAAAAACTGTTTTTT
CASSHQEGGEKLFF
>TRBV7-2|TRBJ1-2|-|-
TGTGCCAGCAGCCCCGACAGAACGAACTATGGCTACACCTTC
CASSPDRTNYGYTF
>TRBV6-5|TRBJ1-1|few|-
TGTGCCAGCAGTACGGGGGGGGTTGGAACTGAAGCTTTCTTT
CASSTGGVGTEAFF
>TRBV3-1/TRBV3-2|TRBJ1-3|-|TRBD1
TGTGCCAGCAGCCAAGGGACAGGGAACGGTGGAAACACCATATATTTT
CASSQGTGNGGNTIYF
>TRBV7-8|TRBJ1-5|-|TRBD1
TGTGCCAGCAGCTCGAAGGCCCCGGGACAGGGGAATCAGCCCCAGCATTTT
CASSSKAPGQGNQPQHF
>TRBV19|TRBJ1-1|few|-
TGTGCCAGTAGGTCGGGAGACAGAAACACTGAAGCTTTCTTT
CASRSGDRNTEAFF